A selection of T cell receptor beta chains follows, all from one sample in a study of monozygotic twins with inflammatory bowel disease. TCRdb reanalyzed the 5' RACE reads, giving one entry per CDR3 protein sequence and no DNA. This repertoire includes approximately 340,000 distinct CDR3 sequences. Sample: blood. These receptors all come from a human donor with ulcerative colitis or Crohn's disease, or a healthy co-twin of an affected twin (not recorded which). Both conserved end residues are part of each CDR3.

v_call,j_call,cdr3_aa
TRBV24-1,TRBJ2-1,CATSGSTREQFF
TRBV10-3,TRBJ1-2,CAIRGTGPNYGYTF
TRBV5-1,TRBJ2-7,CASSLYSGRGIEQYF
TRBV25-1,TRBJ1-1,CASSGWGPNTEAFF
TRBV3-1,TRBJ2-5,CASSQGLGLAAETQYF
TRBV14,TRBJ1-2,CASSQELRNYGYTF
TRBV7-2,TRBJ1-2,CASSLLGVGPYGYTF
TRBV5-6,TRBJ2-1,CASNSGGDEQFF
TRBV20-1,TRBJ2-6,CSAIPLTGANVLTF
TRBV20-1,TRBJ2-3,CSASAGLAGMTDTQYF
TRBV28,TRBJ2-3,CASSLYGDTQYF
TRBV5-1,TRBJ1-2,CASSREAQYGYTF
TRBV6-2/TRBV6-3,TRBJ2-7,CAIQAGGLYEQYF
TRBV19,TRBJ1-2,CASRDRGDYGYTF
TRBV28,TRBJ1-6,CASSQRNNSPLHF
TRBV28,TRBJ1-5,CASRDERTYSNQPQHF
TRBV9,TRBJ2-1,CASSMVSGRIGNEQFF
TRBV27,TRBJ1-2,CASRTTGQGAGYGYTF
TRBV9,TRBJ2-1,CASSVTAGLAGDNEQFF
TRBV7-7,TRBJ2-2,CASSRDFSGELFF
TRBV15,TRBJ2-5,CATSIQETQYF
TRBV10-2,TRBJ2-7,CASSGDRDYEQYF
TRBV20-1,TRBJ1-1,CSASPIIRTENTEAFF
TRBV7-9,TRBJ2-2,CASSLLDTGELFF
TRBV5-5,TRBJ1-1,CASSLLQGSNTEAFF
TRBV5-1,TRBJ1-3,CASRDSLSGNTIYF
TRBV4-1,TRBJ2-7,CASSQDPAGDSREQYF
TRBV5-4,TRBJ2-3,CASIPGLARATDTQYF
TRBV27,TRBJ2-1,CASRSGGLNEQFF
TRBV6-2/TRBV6-3,TRBJ2-3,CASTLAPYTDTQYF
TRBV6-5,TRBJ2-3,CASSYFPISGEVGTQYF